Detailed here is one TCR beta chain. The treatment here: some 20 received Ad26.COV2.S at low or high dose, single or two shots; roughly five received placebo; per-sample allocation not given. Following the first vaccine or placebo injection, samples were taken on day 63. Profiled with immunoSEQ multiplex PCR; TCRdb holds only in-frame clones, not every one. The profile covers around 340,000 clones, with approximately 90% appearing a single time and 6.4% taken by the ten largest. Germline CDR1 SGHTA, CDR2 FQGTGA. This CDR3 spans 11 amino acids. V was trimmed by 8 bases and J by 5 bases, leaving 6 bases between them. This entry is derived from a study of Ad26.COV2.S vaccination and SARS-CoV-2 variants. Background on the study: Among those in the COV1001 Ad26.COV2.S trial arm was the donor.

This specimen consisted of peripheral blood, obtained in a trial of Ad26.COV2.S vaccine versus placebo. This TCR was sampled from a person aged 18-60 years who received the Ad26.COV2.S COVID-19 vaccine or a placebo. The chain is built from TRBV7-3 and TRBJ2-2; no definite D call. The chain's CDR3 is CASGPTGELFF. The CDR3 nucleotides read TGTGCCAGCGGCCCGACCGGGGAGCTGTTTTTT.